This T cell receptor beta chain came from a study of CD8+ T cells in alopecia areata. Overall study findings and caveats: Sharing of TCR sequences between patients (possibly for HLA-related reasons) was less clear than in mice.

The CDR3 sequence is 18 residues long. In germline, CDR1 is SGHVS, CDR2 FQNEAQ. The V end lost 1 base, the J end lost 0 bases, and 15 bases lay between the germline ends. As regards this clone: Its antigen is unknown.

RNA extraction and reverse transcription yielded cDNA as sequencing template. Clones were sequenced by immunoSEQ multiplex PCR, and TCRdb holds only the in-frame ones, with some missing. The sample records around 140,000 clones, 86% being singletons. The treatment: oral pan-JAK inhibitor, 5-10 mg twice daily. Sampling of alopecia areata patients yielded lesional scalp punch biopsies as well as peripheral blood. Sorted populations comprised CD4+ and CD8+ T cells obtained from PBMCs. Sample: CD8+ T cells sorted from blood, taken at week 4, from a patient treated with tofacitinib. This chain uses TRBV7-8 with TRBJ2-2, with D possibly matching TRBD1 (5 bases). The TCR comes from a human donor with alopecia areata. The CDR3 loop reads CASSLVLPQVPNTGELFF. The CDR3 DNA is TGTGCCAGCAGCTTAGTTCTCCCACAGGTCCCGAACACCGGGGAGCTGTTTTTT.